A selection of T cell receptor beta chains follows, all from one sample in a study of post-analysis software for immune sequencing data. Each CDR3 protein gets one entry after TCRdb re-called the PCR reads with MiXCR. The sample holds 400,000 to 500,000 distinct CDR3 sequences; over 30% are singletons and the top ten take around 8%. The source material was blood. These receptor sequences come from a girl aged 2-9 years with multiple sclerosis. The CDR3 runs from the conserved cysteine through the conserved F or W. D genes are given only for firm matches. Not every row has a clone size; where given, it reads once, few, many or a size class.

size	D	V	J	DNA	CDR3
.	TRBD2	TRBV7-8	TRBJ2-5	TGTGCCAGCAGCTTCCACCTAGCGGGAGTCCAAGAGACCCAGTACTTC	CASSFHLAGVQETQYF
.	TRBD1	TRBV7-9	TRBJ2-1	TGTGCCAGCGGGCTGACAGGGGGCAGAAGCGATGAGCAGTTCTTC	CASGLTGGRSDEQFF
.	TRBD2	TRBV4-2	TRBJ2-1	TGTGCCAGCAGCCACCCGGGACTAGCGGGAGGGCTGAGCGATGAGCAGTTCTTC	CASSHPGLAGGLSDEQFF
.	TRBD2	TRBV20-1	TRBJ2-3	TGCAGTGCTAGAGATGAAGGCGGGGGGGCAGATACGCAGTATTTT	CSARDEGGGADTQYF
.	.	TRBV7-3	TRBJ2-3	TGTGCCAGCAGCTTAATATCCGGTGGCACAGATACGCAGTATTTT	CASSLISGGTDTQYF
few	TRBD1	TRBV29-1	TRBJ1-1	TGCAGCGCCGGGACAGTCACTGAAGCTTTCTTT	CSAGTVTEAFF
.	TRBD2	TRBV4-3	TRBJ2-7	TGCGCCAGCAGCCAAGAGGGGACTAGCATCTACGAGCAGTACTTC	CASSQEGTSIYEQYF
few	.	TRBV4-3	TRBJ1-5	TGCGCCAGCAGCCACGACAGAAGAAATCAGCCCCAGCATTTT	CASSHDRRNQPQHF
few	TRBD1	TRBV29-1	TRBJ2-6	TGCAGCGTTGAAGCCTACGGACAGGGGATTTCTGGGGCCAACGTCCTGACTTTC	CSVEAYGQGISGANVLTF
few	.	TRBV5-1	TRBJ2-2	TGCGCCAGCACCTCTAGCACCGGGGAGCTGTTTTTT	CASTSSTGELFF
.	TRBD1	TRBV20-1	TRBJ1-2	TGCAGTGCTCAGACAGGGTCAGCTAACTATGGCTACACCTTC	CSAQTGSANYGYTF
.	.	TRBV3-1	TRBJ1-2	TGTGCCAGCAGCCAGTCGGGTACTAACTATGGCTACACCTTC	CASSQSGTNYGYTF
few	.	TRBV20-1	TRBJ2-5	TGCAGTGCCAGAGATTACCTGACGGGAGTTGTTGAGACCCAGTACTTC	CSARDYLTGVVETQYF
.	.	TRBV25-1	TRBJ2-6	TGTGCCAGCAGTGAGGCCGCAGGGGTCCTTGGGGCCAACGTCCTGACTTTC	CASSEAAGVLGANVLTF
.	.	TRBV15	TRBJ2-5	TGTGCCACCAGCAGAGATTTAATTGCGGAGGGGTTGGAGACCCAGTACTTC	CATSRDLIAEGLETQYF
few	TRBD1	TRBV20-1	TRBJ2-2	TGCAGTGCTAGCGGACAGGGGAACACCGGGGAGCTGTTTTTT	CSASGQGNTGELFF
.	.	TRBV20-1	TRBJ2-5	TGCAGTGGGGATGACAGGACGGGAGAGCAGTACTTC	CSGDDRTGEQYF
many	.	TRBV7-6	TRBJ2-1	TGTGCCAGCAGCTTAGCGGGGGGTCTTTACAATGAGCAGTTCTTC	CASSLAGGLYNEQFF
few	.	TRBV7-6	TRBJ2-5	TGTGCCAGCACCTTCGAGGAGACCCAACAAGAGACCCAGTACTTC	CASTFEETQQETQYF
.	.	TRBV28	TRBJ2-3	TGTGCCAGCAGTTTATCTCGTCCCGCAGATACGCAGTATTTT	CASSLSRPADTQYF
.	TRBD1	TRBV5-1	TRBJ2-7	TGCGCCAGCAGCCCCGGCGGGACAGGGGGCTACGAGCAGTACTTC	CASSPGGTGGYEQYF
once	.	TRBV20-1	TRBJ2-3	TGCAGTGCTTGGGACCAATCTAGCACAGATACGCAGTATTTT	CSAWDQSSTDTQYF
few	TRBD2	TRBV20-1	TRBJ2-7	TGCAGTGCTAAGGATAGCGGGGATTACGAGCAGTACTTC	CSAKDSGDYEQYF
few	TRBD2	TRBV20-1	TRBJ2-3	TGCAGTGCTAGTCTAGCGGGAGTTCCCGATACGCAGTATTTT	CSASLAGVPDTQYF
.	.	TRBV2	TRBJ2-7	TGTGCCAGCAGTGAGCGGGTGGGCAGGGCCTACGAGCAGTACTTC	CASSERVGRAYEQYF
.	TRBD1	TRBV4-1	TRBJ2-1	TGCGCCAGCAACCAAGACCCAACCGCTAGGTTCCAGGGGGCGGATGAGCAGTTCTTC	CASNQDPTARFQGADEQFF
.	TRBD2	TRBV6-1	TRBJ2-3	TGTGCCAGCAGTGAATGGCGTTGGAGCGGGGGGGCCGCAGATACGCAGTATTTT	CASSEWRWSGGAADTQYF
.	TRBD2	TRBV5-1	TRBJ2-3	TGCGCCAGCAGCTTGGGGATAGCGGGAGGACCTAGCACAGATACGCAGTATTTT	CASSLGIAGGPSTDTQYF
.	.	TRBV29-1	TRBJ2-7	TGCAGCGTTTTAGTGGGAGAGTGGGGGGCCTACGAGCAGTACTTC	CSVLVGEWGAYEQYF
.	TRBD1	TRBV28	TRBJ1-2	TGTGCCAGCCATGTAACAGGGGGAAACTATGGCTACACCTTC	CASHVTGGNYGYTF
.	TRBD1	TRBV20-1	TRBJ2-7	TGCAGTGCTAGGACAGGGGGCGGGAGCTACGAGCAGTACTTC	CSARTGGGSYEQYF
few	TRBD2	TRBV6-6	TRBJ2-7	TGTGCCAGCCTTGGGCTAGCGGACCTGTCGTACGAGCAGTACTTC	CASLGLADLSYEQYF
.	.	TRBV11-1	TRBJ2-5	TGTGCCAGCAGCTTACTCAGGGGAGAGACCCAGTACTTC	CASSLLRGETQYF
few	.	TRBV20-1	TRBJ1-4	TGCAGTGCTAGAGTCCAGGGGAGAGAAAAACTGTTTTTT	CSARVQGREKLFF
few	TRBD1	TRBV20-1	TRBJ2-7	TGCAGTGCTAGAGATGAACAGGGGAGCTCCTACGAGCAGTACTTC	CSARDEQGSSYEQYF
once	.	TRBV7-6	TRBJ1-5	TGTGCCAGCAGCTTAGGGGACGGCAATCAGCCCCAGCATTTT	CASSLGDGNQPQHF
.	TRBD1	TRBV10-1	TRBJ2-7	TGCGCCAGCAGTGAATCAGGGACAGGGTTCTACGAGCAGTACTTC	CASSESGTGFYEQYF
.	TRBD2	TRBV20-1	TRBJ2-5	TGCAGTGCTAGGGGGACAGCGGGGGGCGACGGGGAGACCCAGTACTTC	CSARGTAGGDGETQYF
few	TRBD2	TRBV20-1	TRBJ2-1	TGCAGTGCTAGACAGCGGGAGGGCCGCGGTGAGCAGTTCTTC	CSARQREGRGEQFF
.	.	TRBV4-1	TRBJ1-1	TGCGCCAGCAACCTACAGTTGGGGCGGCCTGGAGCTTTCTTT	CASNLQLGRPGAFF
few	.	TRBV29-1	TRBJ1-2	TGCAGCGTCGGCGAGGTGGGAGGCTACACCTTC	CSVGEVGGYTF
few	.	TRBV7-8	TRBJ2-3	TGTGCCAGCAGCTTAAGTCTCTCGCTCACAGATACGCAGTATTTT	CASSLSLSLTDTQYF
.	TRBD1	TRBV14	TRBJ1-2	TGTGCCAGCAGCCAAGAAAGGCGACAGGGGCTAAACTATGGCTACACCTTC	CASSQERRQGLNYGYTF
few	TRBD1	TRBV5-1	TRBJ1-1	TGCGCCAGCAGCCGTTTGGGGGGACAGGGGGCGAGGAACACTGAAGCTTTCTTT	CASSRLGGQGARNTEAFF
few	TRBD1	TRBV20-1	TRBJ1-6	TGCAGTGTTATCGTACCGCGGGACAGACTTTATAATTCACCCCTCCACTTT	CSVIVPRDRLYNSPLHF
.	.	TRBV4-3	TRBJ2-7	TGCGCCAGCAGCCAAGTAACGAGGATCGACGAGCAGTACTTC	CASSQVTRIDEQYF
.	TRBD2	TRBV20-1	TRBJ2-5	TGCAGTGCTAGAGTTGCTAGCGGGGGTGAGACCCAGTACTTC	CSARVASGGETQYF
few	TRBD1	TRBV7-3	TRBJ1-2	TGTGCCAGCGGACGAGACAGGGGGAGTGGCTACACCTTC	CASGRDRGSGYTF
many	TRBD1	TRBV6-6	TRBJ2-7	TGTGCCAGCAGCAGCTCCGGGACAGGCGGGTACGAGCAGTACTTC	CASSSSGTGGYEQYF
.	.	TRBV6-5	TRBJ2-3	TGTGCCAGCAGTTACAGGGGCGAAATCACAGATACGCAGTATTTT	CASSYRGEITDTQYF
.	TRBD1	TRBV27	TRBJ1-2	TGTGCCAGCAGTTTATCTTCGGCAGGGGGGTATGGCTACACCTTC	CASSLSSAGGYGYTF
.	.	TRBV5-1	TRBJ2-7	TGCGCCAGCAGCTGGGCCGGAAGCTTCCCCTACGAGCAGTACTTC	CASSWAGSFPYEQYF
few	.	TRBV6-1	TRBJ1-2	TGTGCCAGCAGTGAAGCGCTTCCCCGGCCGGATGGCTACACCTTC	CASSEALPRPDGYTF
.	.	TRBV6-6	TRBJ1-1	TGTGCCAGCACCACGGACCGGAACACTGAAGCTTTCTTT	CASTTDRNTEAFF
few	.	TRBV3-1	TRBJ2-7	TGTGCCAGCAGCCGAGGGGGGGCCCAGTACTTC	CASSRGGAQYF
.	.	TRBV27	TRBJ2-7	TGTGCCAGCAGTTTAAGAGGGGGAGTCTCCTACGAGCAGTACTTC	CASSLRGGVSYEQYF